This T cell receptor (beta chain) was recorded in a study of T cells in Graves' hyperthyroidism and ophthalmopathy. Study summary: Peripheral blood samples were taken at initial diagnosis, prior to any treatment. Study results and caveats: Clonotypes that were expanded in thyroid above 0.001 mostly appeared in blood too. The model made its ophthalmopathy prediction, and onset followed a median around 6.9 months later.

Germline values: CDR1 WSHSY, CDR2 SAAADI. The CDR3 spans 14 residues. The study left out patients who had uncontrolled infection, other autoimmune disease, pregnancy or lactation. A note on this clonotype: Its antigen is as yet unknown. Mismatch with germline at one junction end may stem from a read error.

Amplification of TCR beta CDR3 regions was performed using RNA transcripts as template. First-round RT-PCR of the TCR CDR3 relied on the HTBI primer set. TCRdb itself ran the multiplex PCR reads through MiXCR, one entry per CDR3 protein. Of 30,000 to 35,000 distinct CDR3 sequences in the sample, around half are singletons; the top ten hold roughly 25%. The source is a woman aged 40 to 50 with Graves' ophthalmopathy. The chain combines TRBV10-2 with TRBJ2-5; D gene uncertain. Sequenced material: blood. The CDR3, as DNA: TGCGCCAGCAGTGAGTCGAACCGACAAGAGACCCAGTGTTTC. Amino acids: CASSESNRQETQCF.